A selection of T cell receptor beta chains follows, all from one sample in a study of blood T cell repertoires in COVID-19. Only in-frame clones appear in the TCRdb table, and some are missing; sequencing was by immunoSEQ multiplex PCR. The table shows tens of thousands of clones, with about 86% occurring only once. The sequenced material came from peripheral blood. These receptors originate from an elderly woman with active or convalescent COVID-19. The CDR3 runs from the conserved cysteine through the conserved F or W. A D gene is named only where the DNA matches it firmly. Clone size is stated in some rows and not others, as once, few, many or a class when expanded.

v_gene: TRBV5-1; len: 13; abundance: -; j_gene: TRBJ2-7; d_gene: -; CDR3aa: CASSFLADYEQYF; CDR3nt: TGCGCCAGCAGCTTTTTGGCTGACTACGAGCAGTACTTC
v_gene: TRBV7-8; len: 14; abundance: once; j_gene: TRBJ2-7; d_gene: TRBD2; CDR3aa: CASTPTSGRNEQYF; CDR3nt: TGTGCCAGCACCCCGACTAGCGGGAGGAACGAGCAGTACTTC
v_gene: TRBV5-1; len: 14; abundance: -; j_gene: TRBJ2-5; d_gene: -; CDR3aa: CASSLAGGAKTQYF; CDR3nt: TGCGCCAGCAGCTTGGCCGGAGGGGCGAAGACCCAGTACTTC
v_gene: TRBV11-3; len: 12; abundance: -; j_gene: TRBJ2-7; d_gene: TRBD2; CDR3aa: CASSVSGLEQYF; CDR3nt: TGTGCCAGCAGCGTTAGCGGGCTCGAGCAGTACTTC
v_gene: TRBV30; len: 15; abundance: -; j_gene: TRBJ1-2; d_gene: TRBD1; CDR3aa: CAGRDRGRGLGGYTF; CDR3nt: TGTGCTGGCCGGGACAGGGGGCGCGGGTTGGGAGGCTACACCTTC
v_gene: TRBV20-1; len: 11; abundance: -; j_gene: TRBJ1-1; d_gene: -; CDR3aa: CSAWGRTEAFF; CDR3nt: TGCAGTGCTTGGGGGCGAACTGAAGCTTTCTTT
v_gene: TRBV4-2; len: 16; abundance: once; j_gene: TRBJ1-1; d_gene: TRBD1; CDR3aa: CASSQWDRGQNTEAFF; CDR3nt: TGTGCCAGCAGCCAGTGGGACAGGGGGCAGAACACTGAAGCTTTCTTT
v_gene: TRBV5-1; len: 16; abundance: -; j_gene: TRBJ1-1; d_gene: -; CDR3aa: CASSYGGVNMNTEAFF; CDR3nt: TGCGCCAGCAGCTATGGGGGGGTTAACATGAACACTGAAGCTTTCTTT
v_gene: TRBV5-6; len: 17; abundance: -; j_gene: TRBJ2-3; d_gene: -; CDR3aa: CASSSSGGRVGSDTQYF; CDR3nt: TGTGCCAGCAGCTCGAGTGGGGGCAGGGTGGGGTCAGATACGCAGTATTTT
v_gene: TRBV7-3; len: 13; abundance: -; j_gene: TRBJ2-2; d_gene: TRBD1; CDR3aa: CASSPQGPGELFF; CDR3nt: TGTGCCAGCAGCCCACAGGGGCCCGGGGAGCTGTTTTTT
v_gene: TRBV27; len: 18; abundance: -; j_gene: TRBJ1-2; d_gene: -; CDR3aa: CASSLQHTRTVKFYGYTF; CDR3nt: TGTGCCAGCAGTTTACAACACACGAGGACAGTTAAGTTCTATGGCTACACCTTC
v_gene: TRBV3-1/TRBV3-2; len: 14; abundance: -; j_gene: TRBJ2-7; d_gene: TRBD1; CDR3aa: CASSYGDRLYEQYF; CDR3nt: TGTGCCAGCAGCTATGGGGACAGACTCTACGAGCAGTACTTC
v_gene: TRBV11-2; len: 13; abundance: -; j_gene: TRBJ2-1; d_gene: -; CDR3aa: CASSSDSYNEQFF; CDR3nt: TGTGCCAGCAGCTCGGACAGCTACAATGAGCAGTTCTTC
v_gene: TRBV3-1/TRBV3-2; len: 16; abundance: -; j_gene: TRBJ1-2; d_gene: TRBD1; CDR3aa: CASSHSFRQGADGYTF; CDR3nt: TGTGCCAGCAGCCATTCCTTTAGACAGGGGGCTGATGGCTACACCTTC
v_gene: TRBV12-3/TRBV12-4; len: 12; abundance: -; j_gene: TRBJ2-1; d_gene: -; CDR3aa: CASRPVGGQKFF; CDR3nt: TGTGCCAGCAGGCCCGTGGGGGGGCAGAAGTTCTTC
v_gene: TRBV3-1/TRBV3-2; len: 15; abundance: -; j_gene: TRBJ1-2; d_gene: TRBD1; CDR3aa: CASSQERQGPYGYTF; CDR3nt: TGTGCCAGCAGCCAAGAACGACAGGGGCCCTATGGCTACACCTTC
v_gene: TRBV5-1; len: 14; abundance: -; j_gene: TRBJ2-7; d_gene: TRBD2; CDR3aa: CASSFGTNSYEQYF; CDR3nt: TGCGCCAGCAGCTTTGGGACTAACTCCTACGAGCAGTACTTC
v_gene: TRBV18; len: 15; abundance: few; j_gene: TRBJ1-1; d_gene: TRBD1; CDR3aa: CASSAGTGGRTEAFF; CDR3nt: TGTGCCAGCTCAGCCGGGACAGGGGGCCGTACTGAAGCTTTCTTT
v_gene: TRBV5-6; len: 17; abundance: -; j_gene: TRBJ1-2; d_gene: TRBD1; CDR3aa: CASSSSWGGGGLYGYTF; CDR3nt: TGTGCCAGCAGCTCGTCGTGGGGTGGAGGGGGCCTCTATGGCTACACCTTC
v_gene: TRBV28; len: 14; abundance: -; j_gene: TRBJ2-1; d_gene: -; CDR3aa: CASSETQVFNEQFF; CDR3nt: TGTGCCAGCAGCGAGACACAGGTTTTCAATGAGCAGTTCTTC
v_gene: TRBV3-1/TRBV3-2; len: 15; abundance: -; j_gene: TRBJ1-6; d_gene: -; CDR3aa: CASSQGWQGNSPLHF; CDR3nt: TGTGCCAGCAGCCAAGGTTGGCAGGGAAATTCACCCCTCCACTTT
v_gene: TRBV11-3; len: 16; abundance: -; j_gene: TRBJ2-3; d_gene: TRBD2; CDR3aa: CASSSGLAGGQDTQYF; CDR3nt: TGTGCCAGCAGCTCCGGACTAGCGGGGGGGCAAGATACGCAGTATTTT
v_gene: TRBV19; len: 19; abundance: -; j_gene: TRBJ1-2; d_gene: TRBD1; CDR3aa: CASSSLPGTGIHFGYGYTF; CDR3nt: TGTGCCAGTAGTAGTTTGCCCGGGACAGGGATCCACTTCGGCTATGGCTACACCTTC
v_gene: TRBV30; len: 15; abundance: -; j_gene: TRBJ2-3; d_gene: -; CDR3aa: CAWSREALRTDTQYF; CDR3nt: TGTGCCTGGAGTAGAGAGGCCTTACGCACAGATACGCAGTATTTT
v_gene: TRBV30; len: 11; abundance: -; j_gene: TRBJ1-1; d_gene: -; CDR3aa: CAWSVQVEAFF; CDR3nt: TGTGCCTGGAGTGTACAGGTTGAAGCTTTCTTT
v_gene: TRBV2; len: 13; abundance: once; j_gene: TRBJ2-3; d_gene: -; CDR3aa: CASSSGSTDTQYF; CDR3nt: TGTGCCAGCAGTTCGGGGAGCACAGATACGCAGTATTTT
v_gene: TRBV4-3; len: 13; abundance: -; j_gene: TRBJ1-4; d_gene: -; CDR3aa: CASSQEGPEKLFF; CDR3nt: TGCGCCAGCAGCCAGGAGGGACCTGAAAAACTGTTTTTT
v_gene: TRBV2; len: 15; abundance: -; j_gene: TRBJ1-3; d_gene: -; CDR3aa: CASSYSGPSGNTIYF; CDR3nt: TGTGCCAGCAGTTACTCGGGTCCCTCTGGAAACACCATATATTTT
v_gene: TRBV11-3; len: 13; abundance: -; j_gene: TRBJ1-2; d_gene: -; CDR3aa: CASSLGLNYGYTF; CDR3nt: TGTGCCAGCAGCTTGGGACTGAACTATGGCTACACCTTC
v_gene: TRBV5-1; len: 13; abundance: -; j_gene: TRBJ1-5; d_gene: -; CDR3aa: CASAGTSGQPQHF; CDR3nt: TGCGCCAGCGCCGGGACATCAGGTCAGCCCCAGCATTTT
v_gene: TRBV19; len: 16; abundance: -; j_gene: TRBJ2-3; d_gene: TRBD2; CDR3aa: CASSSGTSLGGDTQYF; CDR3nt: TGTGCCAGTAGTTCAGGGACTAGCCTGGGAGGCGATACGCAGTATTTT
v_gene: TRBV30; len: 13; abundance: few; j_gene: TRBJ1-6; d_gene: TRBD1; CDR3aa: CALGQGRDSPLHF; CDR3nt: TGTGCCTTAGGACAGGGGAGGGATTCACCCCTCCACTTT
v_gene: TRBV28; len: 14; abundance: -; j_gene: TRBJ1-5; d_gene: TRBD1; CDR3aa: CASSSDRGYQPQHF; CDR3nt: TGTGCCAGCAGTTCCGACAGGGGTTATCAGCCCCAGCATTTT
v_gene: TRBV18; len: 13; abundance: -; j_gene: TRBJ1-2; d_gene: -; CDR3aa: CASSPPAGLSYTF; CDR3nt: TGTGCCAGCTCACCACCGGCGGGCCTTAGCTACACCTTC
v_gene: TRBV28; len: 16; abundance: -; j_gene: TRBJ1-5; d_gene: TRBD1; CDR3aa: CASSSPGTVVNQPQHF; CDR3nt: TGTGCCAGCAGTTCCCCCGGGACAGTCGTCAATCAGCCCCAGCATTTT
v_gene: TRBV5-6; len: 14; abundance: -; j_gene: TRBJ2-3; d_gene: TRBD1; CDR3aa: CASSGTGVTDTQYF; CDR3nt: TGTGCCAGCAGCGGGACAGGGGTCACAGATACGCAGTATTTT
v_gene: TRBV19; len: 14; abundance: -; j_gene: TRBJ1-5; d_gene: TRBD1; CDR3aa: CASSTGTGRQPQHF; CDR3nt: TGTGCCAGTAGTACCGGGACAGGGAGGCAGCCCCAGCATTTT
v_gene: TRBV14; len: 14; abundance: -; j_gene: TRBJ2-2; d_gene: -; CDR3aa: CASSRDSSTGELFF; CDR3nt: TGTGCCAGCAGCCGAGACAGTTCTACCGGGGAGCTGTTTTTT
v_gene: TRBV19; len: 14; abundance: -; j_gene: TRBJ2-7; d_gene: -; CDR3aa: CASSINPSSYEQYF; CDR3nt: TGTGCCAGTAGTATAAACCCGAGCTCCTACGAGCAGTACTTC
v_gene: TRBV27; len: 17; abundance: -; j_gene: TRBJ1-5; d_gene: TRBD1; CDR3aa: CASQPGQGKNSNQPQHF; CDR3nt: TGTGCCAGCCAACCGGGACAGGGGAAAAATAGCAATCAGCCCCAGCATTTT
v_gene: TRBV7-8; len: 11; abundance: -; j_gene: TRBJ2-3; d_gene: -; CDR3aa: CASSFRDTQYF; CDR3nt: TGTGCCAGCAGCTTCAGGGATACGCAGTATTTT
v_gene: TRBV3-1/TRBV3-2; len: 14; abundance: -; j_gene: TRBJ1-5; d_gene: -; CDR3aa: CASSQWAHNQPQHF; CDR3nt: TGTGCCAGCAGCCAATGGGCGCACAATCAGCCCCAGCATTTT
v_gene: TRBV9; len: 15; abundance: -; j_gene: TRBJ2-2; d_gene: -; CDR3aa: CASSGTAKNTGELFF; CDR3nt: TGTGCCAGCAGCGGGACAGCCAAGAACACCGGGGAGCTGTTTTTT
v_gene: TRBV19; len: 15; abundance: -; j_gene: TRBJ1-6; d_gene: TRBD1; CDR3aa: CASSMTRTGSSPLHF; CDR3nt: TGTGCCAGTAGTATGACTCGGACAGGGTCCTCACCCCTCCACTTT
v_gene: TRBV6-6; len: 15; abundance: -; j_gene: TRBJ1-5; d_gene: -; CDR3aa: CASSYSRPGHQPQHF; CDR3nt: TGTGCCAGCAGTTACTCTCGGCCAGGGCATCAGCCCCAGCATTTT
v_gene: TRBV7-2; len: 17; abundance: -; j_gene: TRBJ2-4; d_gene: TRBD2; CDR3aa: CASSLFPAGGPGNIQYF; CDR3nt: TGTGCCAGCAGCTTATTTCCAGCGGGAGGGCCCGGTAACATTCAGTACTTC
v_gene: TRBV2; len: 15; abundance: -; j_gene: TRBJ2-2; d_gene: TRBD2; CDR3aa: CASRTSGGNTGELFF; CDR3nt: TGTGCCAGCAGGACTAGCGGTGGGAACACCGGGGAGCTGTTTTTT
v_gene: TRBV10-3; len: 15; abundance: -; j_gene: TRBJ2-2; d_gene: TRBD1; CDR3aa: CAISEATGGYGELFF; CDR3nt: TGTGCCATCAGTGAGGCTACAGGGGGTTACGGGGAGCTGTTTTTT
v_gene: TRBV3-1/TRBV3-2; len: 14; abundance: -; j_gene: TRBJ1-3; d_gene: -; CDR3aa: CASSPQGSGNTIYF; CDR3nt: TGTGCCAGCAGCCCCCAGGGGTCTGGAAACACCATATATTTT
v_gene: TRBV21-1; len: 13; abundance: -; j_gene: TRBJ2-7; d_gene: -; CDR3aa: CASSLRLHYEQYF; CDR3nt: TGTGCCAGCAGCCTTCGACTACACTACGAGCAGTACTTC
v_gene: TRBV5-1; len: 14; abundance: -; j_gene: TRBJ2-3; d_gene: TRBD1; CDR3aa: CASSSQGSTDTQYF; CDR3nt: TGCGCCAGCAGCTCACAGGGGAGCACAGATACGCAGTATTTT
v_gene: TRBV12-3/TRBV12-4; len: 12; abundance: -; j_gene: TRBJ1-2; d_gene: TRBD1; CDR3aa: CASSRTGAGYTF; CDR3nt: TGTGCCAGCAGTAGGACAGGGGCCGGCTACACCTTC
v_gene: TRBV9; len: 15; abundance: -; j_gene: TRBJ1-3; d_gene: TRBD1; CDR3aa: CASSLGGRDGNTIYF; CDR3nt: TGTGCCAGCAGCCTAGGGGGCAGGGATGGAAACACCATATATTTT
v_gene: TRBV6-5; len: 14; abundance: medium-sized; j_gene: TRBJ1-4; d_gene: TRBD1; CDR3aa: CASSYRQGKEKLFF; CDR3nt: TGTGCCAGCAGTTATAGACAGGGGAAGGAAAAACTGTTTTTT
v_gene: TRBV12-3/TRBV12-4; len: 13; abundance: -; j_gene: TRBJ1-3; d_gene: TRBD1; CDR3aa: CASRTGGGNTIYF; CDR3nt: TGTGCCAGCAGGACAGGGGGAGGAAACACCATATATTTT